Detailed here is one TCR beta chain. Its matching antigen is unknown. Assay: immunoSEQ multiplex PCR; the TCRdb copy retains only in-frame clones and omits some. Of around 100,000 clones in the sample, about 72% were seen once. The germline gives CDR1 MNHNY, CDR2 SVGAGI (reference sequence). With 6 bases clipped from V and 6 bases from J, the junction kept 4 bases outside the gene matches. CDR3 length: 14 residues. This record comes from a study of shared clonotypes between healthy human individuals. General study results and limits: Estimated richness values were generally larger in naive subsets than in memory subsets.

The chain uses TRBV6-6 and TRBJ1-5, with 11 bases fitting TRBD1. The sequenced sample was memory CD8+ T cells sorted from blood. Noted subset: CD45RO+ cells pooled with CCR7-negative TemRA cells. This TCR came from a woman younger than 45 in good health. The CDR3 reads CASSSGTGGQPQHF. The CDR3 nucleotides read TGTGCCAGCAGCTCCGGGACAGGGGGTCAGCCCCAGCATTTT.